This T cell receptor (beta chain) was sequenced for a study of CD8 T cells in Susac syndrome. Random hexamers were used to reverse transcribe an amount of about 0.45 to 1 ug RNA. Coverage of TCR beta CDR3 amplification by immunoSEQ multiplex PCR extended to 54 Vbeta and 13 Jbeta. TCRdb redid the calling of the immunoSEQ multiplex PCR reads with MiXCR, one entry per CDR3 protein. The sample lists hundreds of thousands of distinct CDR3 sequences, approximately 85% occurring once. The study's findings and limits: The study recognized that its TCR sequencing and HLA analysis covered a relatively small number of individuals.

This clonotype showed up just a few times. The antigen is undetermined. V dropped 4 bases and J dropped 0 bases, with 10 bases sitting between them. Germline V gene lookup returns CDR1 MNHEY and CDR2 SVGAGI. This CDR3 region has 15 residues. The clonotype was recovered from a human donor with multiple sclerosis. The sequenced material came from CD8+ T cells from PBMCs. V and J are TRBV6-5 and TRBJ2-1; maybe TRBD2 (6 bases). The CDR3 sequence is CASSSDGSSYNEQFF. CDR3 coding DNA: TGTGCCAGCAGTTCGGACGGGAGCTCCTACAATGAGCAGTTCTTC.